One sample yielded the 18 T cell receptor beta chains listed below, sequenced in a study of blood T cells in healthy people across ages. It was with a sample-barcoded 5' primer and a J-beta primer mix that a second PCR of about 7 to 12 cycles was run. Using its own MiXCR run on the 5' RACE reads, TCRdb lists one record per CDR3 protein. The data contain around 320,000 distinct CDR3 sequences, roughly a quarter of them singletons. Input material: blood. These receptors all come from a woman aged 70-85 years in good health.

The J gene is TRBJ2-7, the V gene TRBV12-3 or TRBV12-4; weak D call: TRBD1 (6 bases). The CDR3 length is 15 residues. The ends were cut back, 5 bases at V and 4 bases at J, with 18 bases in the middle. The CDR3 DNA reads as TGTGCCAGCAGTCCTACGTCTGGGACACTGTACGAGCAGTACTTC. Encoded protein: CASSPTSGTLYEQYF.

A remark on this clonotype: A much larger clonotype is one base distant, so this may be a read error. This chain joins TRBV10-3 and TRBJ2-7; D call uncertain. The CDR3 consists of 11 residues. Germline CDR1 ENHRY, CDR2 SYGVKD. V lost 4 bases and J lost 6, with 7 bases in between. The CDR3, as DNA: TGTGCCATCAGTGTTGGGTGCGAGCAGTACTTC. Its translation is CAISVGCEQYF.

The genes are TRBV19 and TRBJ2-2, with TRBD1 matching 7 bases. Germline V gives CDR1 LNHDA, CDR2 SQIVND (reference sequence). CDR3 length: 14 amino acids. The V segment lost 3 bases and the J segment 7 bases; nucleotides outside the gene matches: 5. The CDR3 sequence: CASSMRGLGGELFF. In DNA form, the CDR3 reads TGTGCCAGTAGTATGAGGGGGCTTGGCGGGGAGCTGTTTTTT.

This clonotype came up a few times. The chain recombines TRBV28 with TRBJ1-6; D unclear. The CDR3 consists of 16 residues. Trimming cost V 5 bases and J 14 bases, with 25 bases left between them. Looked up from germline, CDR1 is MDHEN and CDR2 is SYDVKM. This CDR3 is CASSPGPQDLNLALHF. DNA for the CDR3: TGTGCCAGCAGTCCGGGTCCCCAGGACCTCAATTTAGCCCTCCACTTT.

This clonotype was picked up a small number of times. The CDR3 DNA reads TGTGCCAGCAGGCAACAGGGGGTCAATTCGGGTGAAAAACTGTTTTTT. Translation gives CASRQQGVNSGEKLFF. The chain is built from TRBV6-6 and TRBJ1-4; 8 bases agree with TRBD1. The CDR3 spans 16 residues. Germline assignment: CDR1 MNHNY and CDR2 SVGAGI (reference sequence). J lost 7 bases, V lost 6 bases, and 13 bases had no gene match.

This clonotype was seen at least ten times. This rearrangement joins TRBV20-1 to TRBJ2-1, with 13 positions matching TRBD2. Germline V CDR1 and CDR2: DFQATT, SNEGSKA (reference sequence). J was trimmed by 2 bases and V by 3 bases; bases with no gene match: 4. The CDR3 totals 16 residues. The CDR3 DNA follows: TGCAGTGCTAGGATGGGACTAGCGGGAACCTACAATGAGCAGTTCTTC. It codes for CSARMGLAGTYNEQFF.

This clonotype was observed many times. The genes are TRBV29-1 and TRBJ1-3; weak D call: TRBD1 (6 bases). CDR1 SQVTM and CDR2 ANQGSEA come from the germline V gene. V lost 8 bases to trimming and J lost 3 bases, with 11 bases between them. This CDR3 is built from 12 residues. CDR3 coding DNA: TGCAGCTACACAGGGAATGGAAACACCATATATTTT. Residues: CSYTGNGNTIYF.

The chain carries TRBV20-1 and TRBJ2-1, with a weak D call TRBD1 (5 bases). The length of the CDR3 is 11 residues. V gave up 4 bases and J gave up 4 bases, with 5 bases separating them. CDR1 is DFQATT, CDR2 SNEGSKA, per germline (reference sequence). The CDR3 coding sequence is TGCAGTGCTACAGGGTACAATGAGCAGTTCTTC. Its translation is CSATGYNEQFF.

The V and J genes are TRBV18 and TRBJ2-5; D possibly corresponds to TRBD2 (6 bases). The J call is in doubt because the DNA end fits TRBJ2-7 better. CDR3 length: 14 amino acids. Germline V gives CDR1 KGHSH, CDR2 LQKENI. CDR3 in amino acids: CASSTLGGSYEQYF. CDR3 bases: TGTGCCAGCTCGACCCTGGGGGGCTCCTACGAGCAGTACTTC.

This clonotype was detected only a few times. V is TRBV15 and J is TRBJ1-2; a possible D gene is TRBD1 (5 bases). V was pared by 3 bases and J by 1 base, with 6 bases between. The CDR3 contains 13 residues. Germline CDR1 reads LNHNV; CDR2 reads YYDKDF (reference sequence). CDR3 coding DNA: TGTGCCACCAGCAGCGGGGGTAACTATGGCTACACCTTC. Translated, it gives CATSSGGNYGYTF. The complete variable domain, with remaining parts taken from reference TRBV15 and TRBJ1-2, reads DAMVIQNPRYQVTQFGKPVTLSCSQTLNHNVMYWYQQKSSQAPKLLFHYYDKDFNNEADTPDNFQSRRPNTSFCFLDIRSPGLGDTAMYLCATSSGGNYGYTFGSGTRLTVV.

The chain combines TRBV15 with TRBJ2-5, with D perhaps given as TRBD1 or TRBD2 (5 bases each). This CDR3 region has 13 residues. Trimming took off 3 bases at V and 12 bases at J, with 17 bases between the two ends. Germline V gene data show CDR1 as LNHNV and CDR2 as YYDKDF (reference sequence). CDR3: CATSRGEGLVKYF. CDR3 in DNA: TGTGCCACCAGCAGGGGAGAGGGGTTGGTTAAGTACTTC.

V is TRBV2 and J is TRBJ2-4; D uncertain. Trimming cost V 5 bases and J 7 bases, with 9 bases left between them. CDR1 and CDR2 from the germline V gene are SNHLY and FYNNEI. The CDR3 length is 12 residues. The CDR3 DNA sequence: TGTGCCAGCAGTCGCGGCCCGAACATTCAGTACTTC. Translating it yields CASSRGPNIQYF.

The rearrangement links TRBV5-1 to TRBJ2-1, with D possibly being TRBD1 (6 bases). The length of the CDR3 is 13 residues. CDR1 SGHRS and CDR2 YFSETQ come from the germline V gene. V lost 4 bases to trimming and J lost 10 bases, with 15 bases between them. The CDR3 spells CASSSGQFIEQFF. CDR3 bases: TGCGCCAGCAGCAGTGGACAGTTCATAGAGCAGTTCTTC. The full variable domain, in which reference TRBV5-1 and TRBJ2-1 provide the parts outside the CDR3, is KAGVTQTPRYLIKTRGQQVTLSCSPISGHRSVSWYQQTPGQGLQFLFEYFSETQRNKGNFPGRFSGRQFSNSRSEMNVSTLELGDSALYLCASSSGQFIEQFFGPGTRLTVL.

In its sample, this clonotype was seen many times. The V gene is TRBV5-1, the J gene TRBJ2-7; either TRBD1 or TRBD2 may supply D (5 bases each). V was pared by 5 bases and J by 6 bases, with 15 bases between. Per germline, CDR1 SGHRS and CDR2 YFSETQ. This CDR3 comprises 13 residues. The CDR3: CASSEGDSGEQYF. The CDR3 DNA reads TGCGCCAGCAGTGAGGGAGACAGCGGCGAGCAGTACTTC.

The chain carries TRBV29-1 and TRBJ2-7, with TRBD1 matching over 7 bases. Trimming cost V 7 bases and J 6 bases; bases outside gene matches: 12. In germline, CDR1 is SQVTM, CDR2 ANQGSEA. The CDR3 runs 13 residues. CDR3 region: CSAKGQFVGEQYF. CDR3 coding DNA: TGCAGCGCCAAGGGACAGTTCGTCGGCGAGCAGTACTTC.

Many counts were recorded for this clonotype. V gene TRBV29-1 combines with J gene TRBJ2-7; TRBD2 matches 15 bases. Germline lookup yields CDR1 SQVTM and CDR2 ANQGSEA. The ends lost 3 bases at V and 4 bases at J; junction bases unmatched: 7. The CDR3 contains 16 residues. The CDR3 here is CSVDNSGTSGRYEQYF. The CDR3 bases are TGCAGCGTTGATAATTCAGGGACTAGCGGGAGGTACGAGCAGTACTTC.

This clonotype has just a few counts. This chain links TRBV3-1 with TRBJ2-3; 12 bases align to TRBD2. From germline, CDR1 is LGHDT and CDR2 YNNKEL (reference sequence). Unmatched junction bases numbered 6, after V lost 0 bases and J lost 2 bases. The CDR3 spans 18 residues. CDR3 coding DNA: TGTGCCAGCAGCCAAGAGAGGCTAGCGGGGGGGTCCACAGATACGCAGTATTTT. Its protein is CASSQERLAGGSTDTQYF.

V usage is TRBV4-3 and J usage is TRBJ2-3, with TRBD2 matching 12 bases. Germline CDR1 is LGHNA and CDR2 is YSLEER. This CDR3 has 18 residues. Unmatched junction bases numbered 8, after V lost 0 bases and J lost 4 bases. The CDR3 DNA is TGCGCCAGCAGCCAAGATCGGACTAGCGGGACTCTGTCAGATACGCAGTATTTT. Translating it yields CASSQDRTSGTLSDTQYF.